This T cell receptor beta chain is from a study of T cells in Graves' hyperthyroidism and ophthalmopathy. From RNA transcripts, TCR beta CDR3 regions were amplified. When the TCR CDR3 underwent first-round RT-PCR, the HTBI primer set was used. MiXCR, applied by TCRdb to the multiplex PCR reads, yields one record per CDR3 protein. This sample has hundreds of thousands of distinct CDR3 sequences, with about 12% found just once. This clonotype was recorded many times. Its matching antigen is unknown. Germline V gene lookup returns CDR1 MNHNS and CDR2 SASEGT. V was clipped by 5 bases and J by 6 bases; unmatched bases: 3. The CDR3 totals 12 residues. The study's findings and limits: In the analysis, a 13 V-J model separated ophthalmopathy from stable hyperthyroidism.

The gene calls are TRBV6-1 and TRBJ1-2; 7 bases agree with TRBD1. The sample taken for sequencing was blood. This clonotype originated in a woman aged 18-30 years with Graves' hyperthyroidism. The CDR3 is CASSNTGDGYTF. CDR3 coding DNA: TGTGCCAGCAGTAATACAGGGGATGGCTACACCTTC.